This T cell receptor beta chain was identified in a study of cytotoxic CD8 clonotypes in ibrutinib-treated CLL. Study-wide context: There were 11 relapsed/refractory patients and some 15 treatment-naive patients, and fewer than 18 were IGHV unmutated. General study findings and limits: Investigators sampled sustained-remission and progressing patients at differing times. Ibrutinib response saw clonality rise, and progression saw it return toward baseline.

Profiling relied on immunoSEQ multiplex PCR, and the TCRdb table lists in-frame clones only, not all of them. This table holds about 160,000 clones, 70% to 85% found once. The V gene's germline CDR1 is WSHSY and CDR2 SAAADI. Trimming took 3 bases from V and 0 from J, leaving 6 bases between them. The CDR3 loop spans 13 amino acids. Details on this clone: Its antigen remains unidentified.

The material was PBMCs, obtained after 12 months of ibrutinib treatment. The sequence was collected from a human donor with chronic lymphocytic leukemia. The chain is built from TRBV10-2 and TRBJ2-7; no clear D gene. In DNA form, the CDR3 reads TGCGCCAGCAGTGACGCGTACTCCTACGAGCAGTACTTC. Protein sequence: CASSDAYSYEQYF.